Given below is one T cell receptor beta chain in context. Additional DNA sequences in this sample encode the identical CDR3. An assay was performed, and its level was deep. The method was immunoSEQ multiplex PCR; TCRdb's version includes in-frame clones alone and lacks a portion of them. The sample contains some 1.5 million clones, about 98% of which appear only once. The germline V gene encodes CDR1 MDHEN and CDR2 SYDVKM. The CDR3 sequence is 11 residues long. The germline V and J ends were trimmed by 3 bases and 5 bases, with 4 bases remaining between them. This specimen belongs to a study of shared clonotypes between healthy human individuals.

Sequenced input: naive CD4+ T cells sorted from blood. Subset described: CD45RA+ positively selected. This rearrangement joins TRBV28 to TRBJ2-5; no definite D call. This sequence was found in a man under 40 in good health. This CDR3 reads CASSFSETQYF. In DNA, the CDR3 is TGTGCCAGCAGTTTCTCGGAGACCCAGTACTTC. The variable domain in full, completed from reference TRBV28 and TRBJ2-5, reads DVKVTQSSRYLVKRTGEKVFLECVQDMDHENMFWYRQDPGLGLRLIYFSYDVKMKEKGDIPEGYSVSREKKERFSLILESASTNQTSMYLCASSFSETQYFGPGTRLLVL.